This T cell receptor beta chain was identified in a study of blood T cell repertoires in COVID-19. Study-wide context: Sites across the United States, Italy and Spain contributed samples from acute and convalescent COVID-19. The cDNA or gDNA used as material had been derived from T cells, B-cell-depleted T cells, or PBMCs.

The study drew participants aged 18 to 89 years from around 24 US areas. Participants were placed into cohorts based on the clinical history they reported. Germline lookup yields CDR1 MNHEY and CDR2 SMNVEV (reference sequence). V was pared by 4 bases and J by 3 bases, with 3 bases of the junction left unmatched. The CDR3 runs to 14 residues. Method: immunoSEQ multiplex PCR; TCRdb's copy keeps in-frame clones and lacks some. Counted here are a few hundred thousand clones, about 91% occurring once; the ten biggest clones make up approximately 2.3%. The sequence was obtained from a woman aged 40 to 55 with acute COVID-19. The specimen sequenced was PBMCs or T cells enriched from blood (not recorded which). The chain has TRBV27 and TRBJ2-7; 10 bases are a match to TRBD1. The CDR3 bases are TGTGCCAGCAGTTACCGGGACAGGGGCTACGAGCAGTACTTC. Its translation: CASSYRDRGYEQYF.